This section outlines one T cell receptor (beta chain) sequence together with its context. This clone was counted many times. The clone's antigen remains unknown. No much larger clone is present one base from it, and per-base qualities are unavailable. Each donor gave one peripheral blood draw, approximately 120 mL on average, collected into heparinised tubes. A BD FACSAria II was used to sort naive, central memory, regulatory and stem cell-like memory CD4+ T cells with a panel that included CD45RO, CCR7, CD25, CD127, CD95 and CD27. A purity above 95% was achieved for all sorted populations. PBMCs were separated immediately by Lymphoprep density gradient centrifugation and were stained directly, without being cultured. So that batch effects would be minimized, each experiment stained and sorted samples in pairs, pairing one healthy donor with one patient. The entire amount of isolated RNA was reverse transcribed using the High Capacity cDNA Reverse Transcription Kit, so the sequenced TCRB transcripts were expressed ones. Deep immunoSEQ sequencing was performed on naive, central memory and regulatory T cell samples, with an average of roughly 3.5 million total reads per sample. After sorted cells were lysed in RLT buffer, RNA was extracted with DNase-treated RNeasy Micro or Mini kits, with the choice depending on cell number. To prevent cross-contamination, every cell subset was processed on its own, while patient and healthy donor samples were processed together. The immunoSEQ multiplex PCR was used to amplify TCRB sequences from cDNA, yielding 87-bp fragments that span the CDR3 region. Sequencing of the amplicons was done on the Illumina HiSeq platform. The original pipeline was this. Synthetic template baselines were used to correct PCR bias computationally, reads within Hamming distance 2 were collapsed together, and singletons that could not be merged were discarded. Reads were aligned to IMGT to assign V, D and J genes, CDR3 length, and insertions or deletions at six rearrangement sites. Clonotype counts were normalized to sorted cell number within each subset before computing true diversity and Gini coefficients with the tcR R package. The overlap coefficient, calculated on TCRB nucleotide sequences, was used to measure repertoire sharing. The immuneACCESS repertoire file appears here via TCRdb, limited to in-frame rearrangements. These files lack a portion of the clones; in checked studies, under half of the deficit traces to unresolved V genes, and the cause of the others is not known. That table is the source of V, J and clone size, and D and trimming were worked out from the DNA. For this sample there are 200,000 to 250,000 clones; roughly a tenth appear just once. The ten largest clonotypes hold approximately 1.5% of the sample.

This record comes from a study of beta chain features in type 1 diabetes (dated by TCRdb to 2016 to 2019). Study-level background: Patients and healthy donors did not differ in mean age, gender distribution, total cell number or subset yield. A total of some 100,000,000 sorted cells were examined across all samples, and the number of cells per subset was strongly correlated with RNA yield. In the study, recently diagnosed type 1 diabetes patients and matched healthy donors were compared on the TCRB repertoires of their sorted circulating CD4+ T cell subsets. Naive and central memory subsets were obtained from all 30 or so donors, but regulatory and stem cell-like memory subsets were isolated from only 8 patients and 8 healthy donors.

Results the study describes overall, beyond this receptor: Because cDNA was sequenced instead of genomic DNA, activated cells with high expression could be over-represented, although the groups did not differ in activation or CD3 levels. Because the HLA sub-analyses included only small numbers of individuals, any influence of HLA type on TCRB rearrangement was left unresolved. Naive, central memory and regulatory TCRB repertoires appeared to be more similar among patients than among healthy donors. Type 1 diabetes patients showed a moderate but significant shortening of TCRB CDR3 length in all four CD4+ subsets. Shorter templates might have been favored by PCR, but patient and control samples were amplified and corrected together, so both groups would have been affected equally by any skew. Patients with type 1 diabetes made fewer insertions and deleted more nucleotides at VDJ recombination sites, implying thymic rearrangement abnormalities.

Sequences SGHTA (CDR1) and FQGNSA (CDR2) are obtained from the germline V gene. From its cysteine to its phenylalanine, the CDR3 spans 12 amino acids. Left in the record is the CDR3 DNA by itself, 36 bases read in frame from the first base. V loses 3 bases, J loses 5 bases, and the germline ends lie 5 bases apart. This sequence was found in a man aged 18 to 30 in good health. Here the chain combines TRBV7-2 and TRBJ2-4, with an unclear D gene assignment. Sequenced: central memory CD4+ T cells from blood. The bases read TGTGCCAGCAGCTTGTACGAAAACATTCAGTACTTC. Translated, this is CASSLYENIQYF.